The clone carrying this T cell receptor beta chain came up a few times. Its cognate antigen is unknown. CDR1 is SGHNT, CDR2 YYREEE, per germline (reference sequence). The V segment lost 4 bases and the J segment 1 base; nucleotides outside the gene matches: 9. The length of the CDR3 is 16 residues. TCRdb's copy holds only in-frame clones and misses some; the assay was immunoSEQ multiplex PCR. The specimen has about 12,000 clones, none found just once. These data belong to a study of T cells after posttransplantation cyclophosphamide. Findings and limits, study-wide: Skin or GI-infiltrating T cells shared few TRB sequences with blood. Recipient CMV seropositivity and CMV reactivation strongly tracked TRB clonality.

The chain employs TRBV5-4 and TRBJ2-5, with 8 positions matching TRBD1. The origin of this receptor is a woman aged 40 to 49 in good health, CMV-negative, and a related stem cell transplant donor. The specimen sequenced was PBMCs. The CDR3 protein is CASSRRQGNVQETQYF. The CDR3, as DNA: TGTGCCAGCAGCCGTAGACAGGGGAACGTCCAAGAGACCCAGTACTTC.